A single sample is the source of the 8 T cell receptor beta chains below, sequenced in a study of CD8 T cells in ankylosing spondylitis. Whole-study findings and limits: It appeared that ankylosing spondylitis blood was characterized by a TCR beta motif of several highly homologous variants.

MiXCR, applied by TCRdb to the 5' RACE reads, yields one record per CDR3 protein. The sample lists about 500,000 distinct CDR3 sequences, approximately 5.3% seen once, with approximately 3.5% in the top ten. No antigens are known for them. Sequencing used blood, either unsorted or a sorted T cell fraction (not recorded which). All receptors come from a male donor with ankylosing spondylitis.

This clonotype was detected ten times or more. The chain has TRBV6-6 and TRBJ2-1; D remains ambiguous. Trimming shortened V by 4 bases and J by 4 bases, and 8 bases separated the two germline ends. CDR3 length: 13 residues. CDR1 and CDR2 from the germline V gene are MNHNY and SVGAGI (reference sequence). The CDR3 DNA follows: TGTGCCAGCAGTTTTGGCCCTTACAATGAGCAGTTCTTC. This codes for CASSFGPYNEQFF.

The chain is built from TRBV9 and TRBJ1-1, with no clear D. Germline CDR1 is SGDLS and CDR2 is YYNGEE. The CDR3 is 13 residues long. Trimming stripped 3 bases from V and 1 base from J, with 7 bases between. The CDR3 region has the DNA TGTGCCAGCAGCGCCCCTTGGAACACTGAAGCTTTCTTT. Protein product: CASSAPWNTEAFF.

This clonotype was seen repeatedly, ten times or more. The chain has TRBV20-1 and TRBJ2-7, with 7 nucleotides matching TRBD1. Germline loops: CDR1 DFQATT, CDR2 SNEGSKA (reference sequence). Losses at the gene ends were 4 bases for V and 2 bases for J; bases not matched to a gene: 8. The CDR3 is 14 residues long. In DNA, the CDR3 is TGCAGTGCTAAGAGAACGGGACAGCCCTACGAGCAGTACTTC. Translation: CSAKRTGQPYEQYF.

In its sample, this clonotype was seen a few times. This rearrangement joins TRBV30 to TRBJ2-2; the match to TRBD1 covers 9 bases. Per germline, CDR1 GTSNPN and CDR2 SVGIG (reference sequence). The length of the CDR3 is 15 residues. The V segment lost 0 bases and the J segment 3 bases; nucleotides outside the gene matches: 2. The CDR3 protein is CAWSVGTGYTGELFF. The DNA for the CDR3 is TGTGCCTGGAGTGTTGGGACAGGGTACACCGGGGAGCTGTTTTTT.

In this sample, this clonotype turned up a few times. The J gene is TRBJ2-3, the V gene TRBV5-5; D is unclear. V was pared by 2 bases and J by 4 bases, with 8 bases between. Per the germline V gene, CDR1 is SGHKS and CDR2 is YYEKEE (reference sequence). The CDR3 runs 13 residues. The CDR3 reads CASSFPGPDTQYF. The CDR3 DNA is TGTGCCAGCAGCTTTCCCGGTCCAGATACGCAGTATTTT.

The chain recombines TRBV7-2 with TRBJ2-3; D tentatively reads TRBD1 or TRBD2 (6 bases each). With 9 bases removed from V and 5 bases from J, the gap between germline ends came to 15 bases. CDR1 and CDR2 (germline): SGHTA, FQGNSA. The CDR3 runs to 13 residues. The CDR3 reads CASGVKGGDTQYF. As DNA, the CDR3 is TGTGCCAGTGGAGTTAAGGGGGGAGATACGCAGTATTTT.

This clonotype was detected ten times or more. The chain has TRBV29-1 and TRBJ2-1; D not resolved. The germline V gene has CDR1 SQVTM and CDR2 ANQGSEA. The V end lost 7 bases, the J end lost 8 bases, and 12 bases lay between the germline ends. CDR3 length: 11 residues. The CDR3: CSAGASDEQFF. The CDR3 coding sequence is TGCAGCGCTGGAGCGAGCGATGAGCAGTTCTTC.

This clonotype was found many times. The rearrangement joins TRBV7-2 to TRBJ2-1; TRBD2 matches at 7 bases. From germline, CDR1 is SGHTA and CDR2 FQGNSA. The length of the CDR3 is 16 residues. The ends lost 0 bases at V and 4 bases at J; junction bases unmatched: 6. CDR3 sequence: CASSLAVLAQYNEQFF. The CDR3 coding sequence is TGTGCCAGCAGCTTAGCGGTACTAGCGCAATACAATGAGCAGTTCTTC.